The present entry profiles one TCR beta chain with its context. Its antigen remains unknown. This record belongs to a study of T cells in Graves' hyperthyroidism and ophthalmopathy. CDR1 and CDR2 (germline): MNHNS, SASEGT. This CDR3 has 15 amino acids. The germline V and J ends were trimmed by 5 bases and 2 bases, with 12 bases remaining between them. Researchers took RNA transcripts and amplified the TCR beta CDR3 regions from them. HTBI primers were used for first-round RT-PCR of the TCR CDR3. TCRdb re-called the multiplex PCR reads with MiXCR, one entry per CDR3 protein. The profile shows about 620,000 distinct CDR3 sequences, 15% to 20% of them singletons. Patients were excluded because of uncontrolled infection, other autoimmune disease, pregnancy or lactation. Clinical symptoms, serum thyroxine, TRAb, thyroid ultrasound and orbital computed tomography established diagnosis. Regarding the study as a whole: Blood shared most expanded thyroid clonotypes above 0.001. Model-based prediction identified ophthalmopathy a median around 6.5 months prior to its onset.

V and J are TRBV6-1 and TRBJ1-4; D is possibly TRBD1 (5 bases). The TCR was taken from a woman aged 25-40 years with Graves' hyperthyroidism. The source material was blood. CDR3 loop: CASSRKGFTNEKLFF. The CDR3 DNA is TGTGCCAGCAGTCGTAAGGGGTTTACTAATGAAAAACTGTTTTTT.